This T cell receptor (beta chain) comes out of a study of cytotoxic CD8 clonotypes in ibrutinib-treated CLL. For the study at large: By median roughly 74 months, around twelve had progressed and around 14 stayed remitted; responses had been 2 complete and some 25 partial.

Sequencing was performed with immunoSEQ multiplex PCR; in TCRdb, only in-frame clones are kept and a portion is missing. The table shows roughly 63,000 clones, with around 52% occurring only once. To note about this clone: Its specificity is not known.

Germline V gives CDR1 SGHRS, CDR2 YFSETQ. The junction had 14 bases not matched to a gene; V was cut back by 5 bases and J by 6 bases. This CDR3 has 16 amino acids. Study observations and caveats: T-cell clonality at baseline went above that of age-matched healthy donors and rose and fell with circulating CD8+ T-cell counts.

The J gene is TRBJ1-2, the V gene TRBV5-1, with 9 bases identical to TRBD1. The TCR originated in a human donor with chronic lymphocytic leukemia. Sequenced material: PBMCs, taken after 12 months of ibrutinib treatment. The CDR3 is CASRLALRTGENGYTF. The CDR3 nucleotides are TGCGCCAGCAGACTAGCACTTCGGACAGGGGAAAATGGCTACACCTTC.